This note documents a single T cell receptor beta chain sequence. The data were produced by immunoSEQ multiplex PCR, yet TCRdb's version contains in-frame clones alone and is incomplete. The table shows some 2.1 million clones, with roughly 93% occurring only once. The record originates from a study of shared clonotypes between healthy human individuals. Background on the study: Ranging from 18 to 49 in age, donors were two women and a few men.

CD45RO-negative CD8 cells positively selected for CCR7 made up the naive population, which excluded terminally differentiated effector memory CD45RA+ cells. The CDR3 runs to 19 residues. Sequenced sample: naive CD8+ T cells from PBMCs. The chain employs TRBV21-1 and TRBJ1-4. TRBV21-1 is marked as a pseudogene. The receptor was isolated from a man aged 18 to 35 in good health. Some clones in this sample may be carry-over from other donors' samples. The CDR3: CASSKGSGGPAGRPGKLFF. As DNA, the CDR3 is TGTGCCAGCAGCAAAGGTAGTGGGGGTCCGGCAGGGCGCCCGGGAAAACTGTTTTTT.